Below, 22 T cell receptor beta chains from the same sample are listed, as sequenced in a study of T-cell memory formation after mild COVID-19. Via MiXCR, TCRdb re-called the 5' RACE reads, giving one row per CDR3 protein. The table has 250,000 to 300,000 distinct CDR3 sequences, 15% to 20% seen once. The sequenced sample consisted of PBMCs or a T cell subset sorted from them (not recorded which). These TCRs come from a man between 18 and 35 years old who had mild COVID-19 (a few samples of this study predate the infection). Cell type and time point are not known.

This clonotype was seen a handful of times. The chain has TRBV4-1 and TRBJ2-1; D might be TRBD2 (6 bases). Between the trimmed V and J ends, which lost 4 bases and 8 bases, there was a span of 18 bases. Germline values: CDR1 MGHRA, CDR2 YSYEKL. The CDR3 sequence is 15 residues long. CDR3 bases: TGCGCCAGCAGCCTCGGCTCGGGAGTCAGCTATGAGCAGTTCTTC. It encodes CASSLGSGVSYEQFF.

This clonotype was observed a few times. V and J are TRBV7-7 and TRBJ2-5, with 9 bases matching TRBD1. CDR1 and CDR2 from the germline V gene are SSHAT and FNYEAQ (reference sequence). The CDR3 is 16 residues long. With 1 base clipped from V and 5 bases from J, the junction kept 8 bases outside the gene matches. As DNA, the CDR3 is TGTGCCAGCAGCTTAGGTCTACAGGGGGCAAAGGAGACCCAGTACTTC. The encoded protein is CASSLGLQGAKETQYF.

This clonotype was counted between two and nine times. The J gene is TRBJ2-1, the V gene TRBV7-9; 9 bases map to TRBD1. J lost 7 bases, V lost 5 bases, and 9 bases had no gene match. CDR1 is SEHNR and CDR2 is FQNEAQ in the germline V gene (reference sequence). The CDR3 has 15 amino acids. CDR3 protein: CASSLPGQGLNEQFF. CDR3 DNA: TGTGCCAGCAGCCTACCGGGACAGGGACTAAATGAGCAGTTCTTC.

This sequence joins TRBV6-5 and TRBJ1-1; 8 nucleotides agree with TRBD1. This CDR3 contains 15 residues. Germline-derived CDR1 and CDR2 are MNHEY and SVGAGI. V shed 5 bases, J shed 6 bases, and the junction held 11 bases outside the gene matches. As DNA, the CDR3 is TGTGCCAGCAGTCCCCGGACAGGGAGAACAGCTGAAGCTTTCTTT. It specifies CASSPRTGRTAEAFF.

This clonotype was seen a handful of times. The V and J genes are TRBV18 and TRBJ1-6; D is unresolved. This CDR3 comprises 16 residues. Germline CDR1 and CDR2: KGHSH and LQKENI. Trimming shortened V by 4 bases and J by 6 bases, and 16 bases separated the two germline ends. The CDR3 coding sequence is TGTGCCAGCTCACTCAACCTGGACCTGGGTAATTCACCCCTCCACTTT. This translates into CASSLNLDLGNSPLHF.

The chain has TRBV4-3 and TRBJ2-1, with D tentatively TRBD2 (5 bases). CDR3 length: 15 amino acids. Germline V gives CDR1 LGHNA, CDR2 YSLEER. V was clipped by 3 bases and J by 3 bases, with 12 bases between them. Here the CDR3 DNA reads TGCGCCAGCAGCCACGCCGCCGGGAACTACAATGAGCAGTTCTTC. This encodes CASSHAAGNYNEQFF.

V and J are TRBV20-1 and TRBJ2-2; the D is unclear. Between the trimmed V and J ends, which lost 0 bases and 3 bases, there was a span of 14 bases. The germline V gene has CDR1 DFQATT and CDR2 SNEGSKA (reference sequence). The CDR3 covers 16 residues. The CDR3 DNA follows: TGCAGTGCTAGAGATTCACGGACCGAATACACCGGGGAGCTGTTTTTT. It is translated as CSARDSRTEYTGELFF.

In this sample, this clonotype turned up a few times. The chain recombines TRBV12-3 or TRBV12-4 with TRBJ2-6; D may match TRBD1 or TRBD2 (5 bases each). CDR3 length equals 19 residues. Trimming cost V 11 bases and J 2 bases, with 28 bases left between them. CDR3 nucleotides: TGTGCCTGGCAGGGCCTCGGTAGCGTTCTTGGAGCTGGGGCCAACGTCCTGACTTTC. This encodes CAWQGLGSVLGAGANVLTF.

As for this clonotype: The CDR3 does not end in the conserved phenylalanine or tryptophan, so this is likely a read error. Because the CDR3's place on the DNA is in doubt, the DNA is left out and the CDR3 is given as listed by TCRdb. The V call is TRBV3-1, the J call TRBJ2-1; the table gives TRBD2 as D, unverified against the DNA. The CDR3 spans 14 amino acids, including both terminal residues. Germline V gene lookup returns CDR1 LGHDT and CDR2 YNNKEL (reference sequence). This CDR3 reads CASSQGTSGGPLRT.

As DNA, the CDR3 is TGTGCCAGCAGCCAAGTTGGCGGGACGGGCGGATCACCCCTCCACTTT. It translates to CASSQVGGTGGSPLHF. The chain combines TRBV4-2 with TRBJ1-6; weak D call: TRBD1 (5 bases). The CDR3 spans 16 residues. Trimming took off 1 base at V and 10 bases at J, with 17 bases between the two ends. The germline gives CDR1 LGHNA, CDR2 YNFKEQ.

This sequence joins TRBV5-1 and TRBJ2-7, with 9 bases fitting TRBD1. CDR1 is SGHRS, CDR2 YFSETQ, per germline. This CDR3 is built from 15 residues. V was clipped by 3 bases and J by 2 bases; unmatched bases: 6. CDR3 DNA sequence: TGCGCCAGCAGCTCTGTGGGGACAGGGCCCTACGAGCAGTACTTC. It codes for CASSSVGTGPYEQYF.

In its sample, this clonotype was seen many times. V is TRBV12-3 or TRBV12-4 and J is TRBJ1-1, with D possibly TRBD1 on 6 matching bases. Trimming took off 4 bases at V and 1 base at J, with 10 bases between the two ends. CDR3 length equals 14 residues. CDR3 loop: CASSSQQGNTEAFF. The DNA for the CDR3 is TGTGCCAGCAGTTCGCAACAGGGGAACACTGAAGCTTTCTTT.

The sample holds a few counts of this clonotype. The genes are TRBV12-3 or TRBV12-4 and TRBJ1-6, with no clear D. There are 12 residues in the CDR3. Trimming pared 5 bases from V and 10 bases from J, leaving 9 bases between. Here the CDR3 reads CASSQRLSPLHF. For the CDR3, the DNA is TGTGCCAGCAGTCAACGATTATCACCCCTCCACTTT.

This clonotype was seen a few times. The V and J genes are TRBV5-1 and TRBJ2-3, with D possibly matching TRBD2 (6 bases). Trimming took 4 bases from V and 0 from J, leaving 18 bases between them. Germline-derived CDR1 and CDR2 are SGHRS and YFSETQ. This CDR3 is built from 17 residues. CDR3 amino acids: CASSTTPTSLSTDTQYF. CDR3 nucleotides: TGCGCCAGCAGCACGACCCCCACTAGCCTCAGCACAGATACGCAGTATTTT. Drawing the rest from reference TRBV5-1 and TRBJ2-3, the complete variable domain is KAGVTQTPRYLIKTRGQQVTLSCSPISGHRSVSWYQQTPGQGLQFLFEYFSETQRNKGNFPGRFSGRQFSNSRSEMNVSTLELGDSALYLCASSTTPTSLSTDTQYFGPGTRLTVL.

This clonotype came up many times. The chain joins TRBV12-3 or TRBV12-4 to TRBJ2-4; D perhaps matches TRBD2 (6 bases). The CDR3 contains 12 residues. The germline V and J ends were trimmed by 8 bases and 9 bases, with 14 bases remaining between them. The CDR3 region has the DNA TGTGCCAGCTGGGCGGAGGGAGGCATTCAGTACTTC. The encoded protein is CASWAEGGIQYF.

The table lists this clonotype with many counts. The junction departs from the called germline gene at one end, perhaps through a read error. V and J are TRBV5-5 and TRBJ1-1, with 7 positions matching TRBD1. CDR1 and CDR2 from the germline V gene are SGHKS and YYEKEE (reference sequence). The CDR3 is 15 residues long. This chain's CDR3 is CASNLPWTGALQAFF. CDR3 nucleotides: TGTGCCAGCAACTTGCCCTGGACAGGAGCTCTGCAAGCTTTCTTT.

V gene TRBV20-1 combines with J gene TRBJ2-4, with D unclear. The CDR3 is 11 residues long. Looked up from germline, CDR1 is DFQATT and CDR2 is SNEGSKA (reference sequence). Trimming cost V 1 base and J 7 bases, with 5 bases left between them. CDR3 nucleotide sequence: TGCAGTGCTAGAGTAGGGAACATTCAGTACTTC. Amino acids: CSARVGNIQYF.

The rearrangement links TRBV6-5 to TRBJ1-2; D gene ambiguous. CDR1 MNHEY and CDR2 SVGAGI come from the germline V gene. The CDR3 has 12 residues. Trimming shortened V by 6 bases and J by 8 bases, and 13 bases separated the two germline ends. DNA of the CDR3: TGTGCCAGCAGCCCCAGCCCTCCGGGCTACACCTTC. It translates to CASSPSPPGYTF.

The table lists this clonotype with many counts. J is TRBJ2-3 and V is TRBV7-3; TRBD1 matches at 9 bases. The length of the CDR3 is 13 residues. Trimming at V came to 5 bases and at J to 6 bases, leaving 3 bases not matched to a gene. Germline CDR1 SGHTA, CDR2 FQGTGA. Here the CDR3 DNA reads TGTGCCAGCAGCATCGACAGGGGGGATACGCAGTATTTT. Encoded protein: CASSIDRGDTQYF.

The chain has TRBV11-2 and TRBJ2-1; 7 nucleotides align to TRBD1. Germline CDR1 reads SGHAT; CDR2 reads FQNNGV. Trimming at V came to 3 bases and at J to 7 bases, leaving 9 bases not matched to a gene. The CDR3 is made up of 15 amino acids. The chain's CDR3 is CASSLPRGLVNEQFF. DNA of the CDR3: TGTGCCAGCAGCTTGCCCAGGGGGTTGGTGAATGAGCAGTTCTTC. Supplemented by reference TRBV11-2 and TRBJ2-1, the full variable domain reads EAGVAQSPRYKIIEKRQSVAFWCNPISGHATLYWYQQILGQGPKLLIQFQNNGVVDDSQLPKDRFSAERLKGVDSTLKIQPAKLEDSAVYLCASSLPRGLVNEQFFGPGTRLTVL.

The CDR3 coding sequence is TGTGCCAGCAGCTTGGTTTACCACGAGCAGTACTTC. This gives the protein CASSLVYHEQYF. The V call is TRBV5-6, the J call TRBJ2-7; D gene unclear. CDR1 is SGHDT and CDR2 is YYEEEE in the germline V gene. The CDR3 consists of 12 residues. Trimming took 0 bases from V and 5 from J, leaving 6 bases between them.

This chain uses TRBV29-1 with TRBJ2-1, with TRBD2 identical over 10 bases. Germline assignment: CDR1 SQVTM and CDR2 ANQGSEA. V lost 2 bases to trimming and J lost 0 bases; unmatched junction nucleotides: 10. The CDR3 spans 18 residues. DNA of the CDR3: TGCAGCGTTGAATCCCCTAGCGGGGGCTACCACTCCTACAATGAGCAGTTCTTC. Translation gives CSVESPSGGYHSYNEQFF.